Sequencing of this T cell receptor beta chain was carried out in a study of T cell responses to AZD1222 COVID-19 vaccine. General study results and limits: Donors were largely white British and mainly female; clonal diversity was possibly underestimated. Epitopes outside B.1.351 and B.1.1.7 mutated regions reportedly drew nearly half of spike TCRs.

As concerns this clone: The antigen remains undetermined.

The protocol was immunoSEQ multiplex PCR, while the TCRdb copy is restricted to in-frame clones and leaves out a portion. Of under 50,000 clones listed, 88% were seen once; the top ten hold under 30%. Trimming cost V 0 bases and J 4 bases, with 13 bases left between them. Germline loops: CDR1 MNHNS, CDR2 SASEGT. This CDR3 is 16 amino acids long. The sequencing used peripheral blood, collected 28 days after the second dose of the MenACWY control vaccine. The clonotype originates from an adult who received the MenACWY meningococcal vaccine as a control. The V call is TRBV6-1, the J call TRBJ1-5; D is ambiguous. CDR3 sequence (DNA): TGTGCCAGCAGTGAAGCTAAGGCTACAGTAAATCAGCCCCAGCATTTT. Translated: CASSEAKATVNQPQHF.